The 8 T cell receptor beta chains reported below all come from one sample, sequenced in a study of blood T cell repertoires in COVID-19. Repertoires were generated with immunoSEQ multiplex PCR, while TCRdb's copy carries only in-frame clones and drops some. The sample has around 140,000 clones, approximately 81% seen once. Sequenced sample: peripheral blood. The receptors originated from a man in his fifties or sixties with acute or convalescent COVID-19.

The chain links TRBV7-9 to TRBJ1-2; 7 bases align to TRBD1. V was pared by 0 bases and J by 11 bases, with 9 bases of the junction left unmatched. CDR1 is SEHNR and CDR2 is FQNEAQ in the germline V gene (reference sequence). The CDR3 loop spans 14 amino acids. CDR3 nucleotide sequence: TGTGCCAGCAGCTTAGCGAGTCGGGGACAGCCATACACCTTC. It codes for CASSLASRGQPYTF.

J is TRBJ2-7 and V is TRBV7-9, with D unclear. CDR1 and CDR2 from the germline V gene are SEHNR and FQNEAQ (reference sequence). The V end lost 5 bases, the J end lost 2 bases, and 13 bases lay between the germline ends. The CDR3 covers 14 residues. The CDR3 DNA reads TGTGCCAGCAGCGTGGGCAGGCCAGCCTACGAGCAGTACTTC. Amino acid sequence: CASSVGRPAYEQYF.

This clone appeared once. The V and J genes are TRBV6-1 and TRBJ2-7; TRBD1 matches 9 bases. CDR3 length equals 14 residues. J gave up 6 bases and V 3 bases, and 6 bases lay outside the gene matches. Germline V CDR1 and CDR2: MNHNS, SASEGT. The DNA of the CDR3 is TGTGCCAGCAGTGATCCGGGACAGGGTTTCGAGCAGTACTTC. It encodes CASSDPGQGFEQYF.

The genes are TRBV27 and TRBJ1-1; D gene unclear. V was shortened by 0 bases and J by 1 base, with 9 bases between the two germline ends. Germline V lookup: CDR1 MNHEY, CDR2 SMNVEV (reference sequence). CDR3 length: 15 amino acids. The CDR3 sequence: CASSLSGDWNTEAFF. CDR3 nucleotides: TGTGCCAGCAGTTTATCGGGTGACTGGAACACTGAAGCTTTCTTT.

The J gene is TRBJ2-5, the V gene TRBV10-2; 12 bases map to TRBD2. Germline trimming cut 7 bases from V and 4 bases from J; bases unmatched to any gene: 7. CDR1 and CDR2 (germline): WSHSY, SAAADI. The CDR3 loop spans 15 amino acids. The CDR3 nucleotides read TGCGCCAGCACCCTTCTAGCGGGGGGGAGAGAGACCCAGTACTTC. It codes for CASTLLAGGRETQYF.

The rearrangement uses TRBV5-5 and TRBJ1-2, with 10 bases fitting TRBD1. Germline V gives CDR1 SGHKS, CDR2 YYEKEE (reference sequence). V shed 4 bases and J 6 bases; nucleotides not matched to a gene: 3. The CDR3 length is 13 residues. The chain's CDR3 is CASSDRGLDGYTF. The CDR3 DNA reads as TGTGCCAGCAGCGACAGGGGGCTTGATGGCTACACCTTC.

This chain connects TRBV24-1 to TRBJ2-7, with TRBD2 matching 7 bases. This CDR3 is built from 14 residues. Germline loops: CDR1 KGHDR, CDR2 SFDVKD. V lost 7 bases, J lost 4 bases, and 9 bases stayed unmatched. The CDR3 nucleotides read TGTGCCACCAGCTCCCCGGGACTACCGTACGAGCAGTACTTC. It codes for CATSSPGLPYEQYF.

The chain uses TRBV19 and TRBJ2-2; a possible D gene is TRBD1 (6 bases). Germline CDR1 and CDR2: LNHDA and SQIVND (reference sequence). This CDR3 is built from 13 residues. The ends were cut back, 5 bases at V and 6 bases at J, with 10 bases in the middle. In nucleotides, the CDR3 is TGTGCCAGTAGTGTTACAGGGTCCGGGGAGCTGTTTTTT. Translation gives CASSVTGSGELFF.